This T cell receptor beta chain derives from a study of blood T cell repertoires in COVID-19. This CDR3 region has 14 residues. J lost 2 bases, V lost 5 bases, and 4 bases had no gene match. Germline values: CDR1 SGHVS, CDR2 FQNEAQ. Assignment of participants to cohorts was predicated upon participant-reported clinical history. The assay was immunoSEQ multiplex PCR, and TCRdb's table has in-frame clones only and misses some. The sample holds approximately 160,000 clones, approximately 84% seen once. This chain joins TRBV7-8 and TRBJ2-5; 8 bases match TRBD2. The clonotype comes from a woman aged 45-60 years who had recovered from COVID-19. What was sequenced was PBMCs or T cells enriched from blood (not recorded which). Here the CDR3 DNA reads TGTGCCAGCAGCAGGACTAGCTATCAAGAGACCCAGTACTTC. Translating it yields CASSRTSYQETQYF. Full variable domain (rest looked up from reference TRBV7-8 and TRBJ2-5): GAGVSQSPRYKVAKRGQDVALRCDPISGHVSLFWYQQALGQGPEFLTYFQNEAQLDKSGLPSDRFFAERPEGSVSTLKIQRTQQEDSAVYLCASSRTSYQETQYFGPGTRLLVL.